The T cell receptor beta chain under discussion was sequenced for a study of blood T cells in healthy people across ages. As for this clonotype: What it recognizes is unknown.

With 2 bases clipped from V and 7 bases from J, the junction kept 11 bases outside the gene matches. This CDR3 is 15 amino acids long. The germline V gene has CDR1 MNHEY and CDR2 SMNVEV (reference sequence). PCR was performed a second time for roughly 6 to 12 cycles using a sample-barcoded 5' primer and a J-beta primer mix. One entry per CDR3 protein results from TCRdb running MiXCR on the 5' RACE reads. This table has more than 650,000 distinct CDR3 sequences, around 24% appearing once. Study results and caveats: Naive CD4+ cells and diversity were both higher in long-lived donors than in aged donors. Estimated diversity that came from one million T cells was considered an underestimate. Per million T cells, TCR beta diversity dropped about linearly as age rose.

The same sample was also used in a study of T cells of mothers and their children.

The specimen sequenced was blood. This TCR came from a boy between 10 and 17 years old in good health. The gene calls are TRBV27 and TRBJ2-7, with 7 bases fitting TRBD2. CDR3 amino acids: CASSLGRGFPGEQYF. DNA of the CDR3: TGTGCCAGCAGTTTAGGGCGGGGGTTCCCCGGGGAGCAGTACTTC.